Below, one T cell receptor (beta chain) is given with its context. Antigen unknown. This record belongs to a study of T cell responses to AZD1222 COVID-19 vaccine. Study-wide results and caveats: Spike as a whole was targeted by vaccine-associated CD4 TCRs, dominant at 160-218 and 743-854.

Measured with immunoSEQ multiplex PCR; TCRdb has only the in-frame clones, and not every one. This sample yields under 200,000 clones, of which about 91% are seen a single time; 1% to 1.5% belongs to the top ten. Second-dose intervals near 4 or 12 weeks were combined. Sequencing used peripheral blood, obtained 28 days after the second AZD1222 dose. The sequence derives from an adult who received the AZD1222 COVID-19 vaccine.

The CDR3 region is CASSPSYTGTGNEKLFF. DNA of the CDR3: TGTGCCAGCAGCCCAAGCTACACCGGGACAGGGAACGAAAAACTGTTTTTT. The rearrangement joins TRBV7-2 to TRBJ1-4; 9 bases are shared with TRBD1. This CDR3 has 17 residues. The V and J ends lost 5 bases and 8 bases, in that order; junction bases with no gene match: 15. CDR1 is SGHTA and CDR2 is FQGNSA in the germline V gene.